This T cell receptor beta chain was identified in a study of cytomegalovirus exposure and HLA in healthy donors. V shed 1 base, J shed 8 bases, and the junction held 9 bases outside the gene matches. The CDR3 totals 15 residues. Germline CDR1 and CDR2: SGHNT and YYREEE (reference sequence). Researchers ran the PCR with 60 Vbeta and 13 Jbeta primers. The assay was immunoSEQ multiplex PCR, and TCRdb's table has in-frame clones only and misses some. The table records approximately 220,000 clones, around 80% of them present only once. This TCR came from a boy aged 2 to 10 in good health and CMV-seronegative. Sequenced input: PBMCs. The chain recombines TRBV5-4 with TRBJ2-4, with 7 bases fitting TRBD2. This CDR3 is CASSLTSATEDIQYF. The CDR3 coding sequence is TGTGCCAGCAGCTTGACTAGCGCCACGGAGGACATTCAGTACTTC.